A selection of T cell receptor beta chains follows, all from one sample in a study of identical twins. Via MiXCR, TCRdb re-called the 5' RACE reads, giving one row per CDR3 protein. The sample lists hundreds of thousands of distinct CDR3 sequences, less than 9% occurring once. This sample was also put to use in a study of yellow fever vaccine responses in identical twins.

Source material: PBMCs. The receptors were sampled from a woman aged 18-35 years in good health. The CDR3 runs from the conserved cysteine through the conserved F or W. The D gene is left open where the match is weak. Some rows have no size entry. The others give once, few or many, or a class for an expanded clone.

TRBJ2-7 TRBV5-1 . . TGCGCCAGCAGCTTGGTTCCAGGAACAGGGACTCGCGAGCAGTACTTC CASSLVPGTGTREQYF
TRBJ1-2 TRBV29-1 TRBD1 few TGCAGCGTTGACACAGGCAGGGGGGATTCTTATGGCTACACCTTC CSVDTGRGDSYGYTF
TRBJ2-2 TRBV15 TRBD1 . TGTGCCACCAGCAGACCAGGGACAGGGGGCCACACCGGGGAGCTGTTTTTT CATSRPGTGGHTGELFF
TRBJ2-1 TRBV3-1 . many TGTGCCAGCAGCCAAGTAACAGGGGAGCAGTTCTTC CASSQVTGEQFF
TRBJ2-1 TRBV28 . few TGTGCCAGCATTGGCTCCTACAATGAGCAGTTCTTC CASIGSYNEQFF
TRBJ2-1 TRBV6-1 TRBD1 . TGTGCCAGCAGTGGGGGACAGGTCAACTCCTACAATGAGCAGTTCTTC CASSGGQVNSYNEQFF
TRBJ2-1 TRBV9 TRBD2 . TGTGCCAGCAGCGTAGCAGCGGGGCTTCCACATGAGCAGTTCTTC CASSVAAGLPHEQFF
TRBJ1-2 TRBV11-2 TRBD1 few TGTGCCAGCAGCCCGGGACAGGGGTGCACCTTC CASSPGQGCTF
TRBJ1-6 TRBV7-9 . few TGTGCCAGCAGCTTTCTGGTTGGGAATTCACCCCTCCACTTT CASSFLVGNSPLHF
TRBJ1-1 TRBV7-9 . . TGTGCCAGCAGCCCCCTTACCCAAACCCTCGCTTTCTTT CASSPLTQTLAFF
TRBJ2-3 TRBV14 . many TGTGCCAGCAGCCAAGGGACCTGGAGTGGGACGCAGTATTTT CASSQGTWSGTQYF
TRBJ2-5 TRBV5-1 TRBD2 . TGCGCCAGCAGCTCACTAGCGGGAAACCAAGAGACCCAGTACTTC CASSSLAGNQETQYF
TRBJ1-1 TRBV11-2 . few TGTGCCAGCAGCCCGCGGACAGTTACTGAAGCTTTCTTT CASSPRTVTEAFF
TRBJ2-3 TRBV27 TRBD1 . TGTGCCAGCAGTTTATCGGCGAGACAGGGTCTCCCCACAGATACGCAGTATTTT CASSLSARQGLPTDTQYF
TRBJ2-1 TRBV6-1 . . TGTGCCAGCAGTAAAGGACAGCCGTACTACAATGAGCAGTTCTTC CASSKGQPYYNEQFF
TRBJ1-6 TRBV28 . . TGTGCCAGCACCCCCGGATCAGGCGGTTCACCCCTCCACTTT CASTPGSGGSPLHF
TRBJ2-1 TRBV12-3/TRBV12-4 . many TGTGCCAGCAGTGCCCTCTCGGTAATGGGATCTGAGCAGTTCTTC CASSALSVMGSEQFF
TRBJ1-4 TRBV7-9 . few TGTGCCAGCAGTCCTGGACCCATCCTTGATGAAAAACTGTTTTTT CASSPGPILDEKLFF
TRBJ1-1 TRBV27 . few TGTGCCAGCAGTTTGTACAGGATGAACACTGAAGCTTTCTTT CASSLYRMNTEAFF
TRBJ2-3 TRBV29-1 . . TGCAGCGTTGGGTCGGGGGCAGATACGCAGTATTTT CSVGSGADTQYF
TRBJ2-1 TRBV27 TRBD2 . TGTGCCAGCAGTTCCCAGACTAGCGGGGGGTCCTATGAGCAGTTCTTC CASSSQTSGGSYEQFF
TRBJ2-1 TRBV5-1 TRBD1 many TGCGCCAGCAGCGATCCGTGGGACAGATACAATGAGCAGTTCTTC CASSDPWDRYNEQFF
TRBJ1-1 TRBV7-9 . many TGTGCCAGCAGCCTTCCTGTCACTGAAGCTTTCTTT CASSLPVTEAFF
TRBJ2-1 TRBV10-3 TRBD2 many TGTGCCATCAGTGGTTTAGCGGGGAATGAGCAGTTCTTC CAISGLAGNEQFF
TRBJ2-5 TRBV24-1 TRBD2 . TGTGCCACCAGTGAGACTAGCGGAGTCGCAACCCAGTACTTC CATSETSGVATQYF
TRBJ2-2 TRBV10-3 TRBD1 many TGTGCCACTGGACAGGGTTCCGGGGAGCTGTTTTTT CATGQGSGELFF
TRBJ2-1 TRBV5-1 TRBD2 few TGCGCCAGCAGCTCCCTGGGACTAGCGGGATCCTACAATGAGCAGTTCTTC CASSSLGLAGSYNEQFF
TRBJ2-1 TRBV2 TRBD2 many TGTGCCACCCAGGTGGCTACTACTAGCGGGAGCAATGAGCAGTTCTTC CATQVATTSGSNEQFF
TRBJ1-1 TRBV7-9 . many TGTGCCAGCAGCGAGTTAGTGAACACTGAAGCTTTCTTT CASSELVNTEAFF
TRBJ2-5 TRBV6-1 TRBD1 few TGTGCCAGCCCAATCCCAGGGACAGGGTCGGAGACCCAGTACTTC CASPIPGTGSETQYF
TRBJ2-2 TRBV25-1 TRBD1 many TGTGCCAGCAGAGAAAGGGACAGGGATGCCGGGGAGCTGTTTTTT CASRERDRDAGELFF
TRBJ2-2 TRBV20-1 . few TGCAGTGCCCCGAAGGGAACGAACACCGGGGAGCTGTTTTTT CSAPKGTNTGELFF
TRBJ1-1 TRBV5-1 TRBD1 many TGCGCCAGCAGCAGACTCAGGGGGGTCGACACTGAAGCTTTCTTT CASSRLRGVDTEAFF
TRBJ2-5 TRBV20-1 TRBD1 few TGCAGTGTCCGCACGGGCAGGGGGCGGGAGACCCAGTACTTC CSVRTGRGRETQYF
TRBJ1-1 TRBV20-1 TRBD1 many TGCAGTGCGTACAGGGGTGGCACTGAAGCTTTCTTT CSAYRGGTEAFF
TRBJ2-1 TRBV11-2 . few TGTGCCAGCAGCTTAGGAGGTTTCCACCATGAGCAGTTCTTC CASSLGGFHHEQFF
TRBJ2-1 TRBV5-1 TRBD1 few TGCGCCAGCAGCTTGGAGGGGACAGGGGGGACTAGCTCCTACAATGAGCAGTTCTTC CASSLEGTGGTSSYNEQFF
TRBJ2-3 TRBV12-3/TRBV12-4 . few TGTGCCAGCAGTTCCAGGGTCGGCGGCACAGATACGCAGTATTTT CASSSRVGGTDTQYF
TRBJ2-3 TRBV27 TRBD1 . TGTGCCAGCAGTTTGACAGGGTGGAGCACAGATACGCAGTATTTT CASSLTGWSTDTQYF
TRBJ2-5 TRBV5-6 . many TGTGCCAGCAGCTTGACAGGAGGAGAGACCCAGTACTTC CASSLTGGETQYF
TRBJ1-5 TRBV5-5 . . TGTGCCAGAAGGAATCAGCCCCAGCATTTT CARRNQPQHF
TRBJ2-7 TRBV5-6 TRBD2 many TGTGCCAGCAGCCTAGCGGGAGCCACCTACGAGCAGTACTTC CASSLAGATYEQYF
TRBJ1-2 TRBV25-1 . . TGTGCCAGCAGTGAATACTACGAATTGGGGGATGGCTACACCTTC CASSEYYELGDGYTF
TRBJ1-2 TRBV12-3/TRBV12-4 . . TGTGCCAGCAGTTTAGCGCTAGTAGGGGTTACGGACTTTGGAGGTGGCTACACCTTC CASSLALVGVTDFGGGYTF
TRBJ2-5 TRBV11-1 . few TGTGCCAGCAGCTTCTATAAGGGGGTGATAGGCGAGACCCAGTACTTC CASSFYKGVIGETQYF
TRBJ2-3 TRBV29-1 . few TGCAGCGTTGTCCCAATGGGCGGCACCACAGATACGCAGTATTTT CSVVPMGGTTDTQYF
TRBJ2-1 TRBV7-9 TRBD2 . TGTGCCAGCAGCTTGTTAGCGGGGGTATCGGATGAGCAGTTCTTC CASSLLAGVSDEQFF
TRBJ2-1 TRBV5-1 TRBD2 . TGCGCCAGCAGCCCGCCGTTGGGACTAGCGGGAGTTGAGCAGTTCTTC CASSPPLGLAGVEQFF
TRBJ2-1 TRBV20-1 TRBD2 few TGCAGTGCTAGGAAGCGGGGGGGCCTTTTGGTGATCAATGAGCAGTTCTTC CSARKRGGLLVINEQFF
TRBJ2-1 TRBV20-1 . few TGCAGTGCTAGTCTCTTAGACTCTTACAATGAGCAGTTCTTC CSASLLDSYNEQFF